This T cell receptor (beta chain) derives from a study of blood T cells in healthy people across ages. About the research overall: Using template switching, researchers captured about one barcoded beta molecule for each two T cells.

Study-wide findings and caveats: TCR beta diversity, measured per million T cells, fell in a roughly linear way with age.

With respect to this clonotype: What it binds is unknown.

For the second PCR, which ran for about 7 to 12 cycles, a sample-barcoded 5' primer and a J-beta primer mix were used. Via MiXCR, TCRdb re-called the 5' RACE reads, giving one row per CDR3 protein. The sample has 800,000 to 1,300,000 distinct CDR3 sequences, approximately 26% seen once; the top ten hold approximately 0.71%. The data also belong to a second study, concerning T cells of mothers and their children.

Source material: blood. This TCR derives from a girl between 2 and 10 years old in good health.

The CDR3 spells CASSPQAGFSPLHF. The CDR3 region has the DNA TGTGCCAGCAGCCCTCAGGCAGGGTTTTCACCCCTCCACTTT. The rearrangement links TRBV11-2 to TRBJ1-6; perhaps TRBD1 as D (5 bases). The germline CDR1 and CDR2 sequences are SGHAT and FQNNGV. V was pared by 5 bases and J by 9 bases, with 14 bases between. The CDR3 contains 14 residues.